These 16 T cell receptor beta chains originate from one sample sequenced in a study of Ad26.COV2.S vaccination and SARS-CoV-2 variants. Sequencing was performed with immunoSEQ multiplex PCR; in TCRdb, only in-frame clones are kept and a portion is missing. The profile shows 400,000 to 450,000 clones, about 90% of them singletons. Treatment meaning: roughly 20 received Ad26.COV2.S at low or high dose, single or two shots; 5 received placebo; per-sample allocation not given. The investigators took samples on day 63 after the first vaccine or placebo injection. Sequencing was performed on peripheral blood, taken in a trial of Ad26.COV2.S vaccine versus placebo. The receptors were gathered from a person between 18 and 59 years old who received the Ad26.COV2.S COVID-19 vaccine or a placebo.

The chain links TRBV9 to TRBJ2-3, with 8 bases fitting TRBD1. The germline V gene encodes CDR1 SGDLS and CDR2 YYNGEE. This CDR3 is built from 16 residues. The junction had 12 bases not matched to a gene; V was cut back by 3 bases and J by 6 bases. CDR3 sequence (DNA): TGTGCCAGCAGCGCACAACAACACGACAGGGGCGATACGCAGTATTTT. It is translated as CASSAQQHDRGDTQYF.

The gene calls are TRBV29-1 and TRBJ1-1, with D possibly TRBD1 on 6 matching bases. Trimming pared 6 bases from V and 0 bases from J, leaving 11 bases between. Germline values: CDR1 SQVTM, CDR2 ANQGSEA. The CDR3 is made up of 13 amino acids. In DNA form, the CDR3 reads TGCAGCGTGGAACAGGGATTGAACACTGAAGCTTTCTTT. Protein sequence: CSVEQGLNTEAFF. The full variable domain, rest sourced from reference TRBV29-1 and TRBJ1-1, is SAVISQKPSRDICQRGTSLTIQCQVDSQVTMMFWYRQQPGQSLTLIATANQGSEATYESGFVIDKFPISRPNLTFSTLTVSNMSPEDSSIYLCSVEQGLNTEAFFGQGTRLTVV.

This chain connects TRBV7-3 to TRBJ2-2; D gene unclear. The germline V gene has CDR1 SGHTA and CDR2 FQGTGA. V was shortened by 2 bases and J by 5 bases, with 9 bases between the two germline ends. The CDR3 spans 14 residues. CDR3: CASSLEGWTGELFF. CDR3 nucleotide sequence: TGTGCCAGCAGCTTAGAAGGGTGGACCGGGGAGCTGTTTTTT.

This clone was found once. This chain connects TRBV28 to TRBJ2-2, with a weak D call TRBD2 (5 bases). The V gene's germline CDR1 is MDHEN and CDR2 SYDVKM. The V end lost 2 bases, the J end lost 0 bases, and 7 bases lay between the germline ends. The CDR3 is made up of 15 amino acids. The CDR3 DNA reads TGTGCCAGCAGTTTAGAGGGCGCGAACACCGGGGAGCTGTTTTTT. Amino acids: CASSLEGANTGELFF.

J is TRBJ2-7 and V is TRBV21-1. TRBV21-1 is reported as a pseudogene. The CDR3 consists of 13 residues. This CDR3 reads CASSNKSIYEQYF. DNA for the CDR3: TGTGCCAGCAGCAATAAAAGTATCTACGAGCAGTACTTC.

The genes are TRBV9 and TRBJ2-1; D gene unclear. The CDR3 length is 14 residues. Trimming left V 3 bases short and J 8 bases short, with 15 bases between. Germline V gene data show CDR1 as SGDLS and CDR2 as YYNGEE. CDR3 protein: CASSAVVSADEQFF. CDR3 DNA sequence: TGTGCCAGCAGCGCGGTGGTCAGTGCCGATGAGCAGTTCTTC.

This clone came up once. The chain couples TRBV7-9 to TRBJ1-4; 9 bases fit TRBD1. The CDR3 runs 16 residues. The germline CDR1 and CDR2 sequences are SEHNR and FQNEAQ (reference sequence). Germline trimming cut 4 bases from V and 8 bases from J; bases unmatched to any gene: 11. The CDR3 protein is CASSSVEPGQGEKLFF. The CDR3 bases are TGTGCCAGCAGCTCCGTAGAGCCCGGACAGGGGGAAAAACTGTTTTTT. The variable domain in full, completed from reference TRBV7-9 and TRBJ1-4, reads DTGVSQNPRHKITKRGQNVTFRCDPISEHNRLYWYRQTLGQGPEFLTYFQNEAQLEKSRLLSDRFSAERPKGSFSTLEIQRTEQGDSAMYLCASSSVEPGQGEKLFFGSGTQLSVL.

The table lists this clone with a count of one. The rearrangement joins TRBV13 to TRBJ2-1; TRBD2 agrees at 8 bases. Germline V gene data show CDR1 as PRHDT and CDR2 as FYEKMQ (reference sequence). The CDR3 is 16 residues long. With 1 base clipped from V and 7 bases from J, the junction kept 9 bases outside the gene matches. CDR3 residues: CASSLDPQRERNEQFF. DNA of the CDR3: TGTGCCAGCAGCTTAGACCCCCAGCGGGAGCGAAATGAGCAGTTCTTC.

This sequence joins TRBV3-1 (or the pseudogene TRBV3-2) and TRBJ1-3; D may be TRBD1 (5 bases). V gave up 2 bases and J gave up 0 bases, with 14 bases separating them. There are 17 residues in the CDR3. Per the germline V gene, CDR1 is LGHDT and CDR2 is YNNKEL (reference sequence). This chain's CDR3 is CASSQSPNRFSGNTIYF. CDR3 nucleotide sequence: TGTGCCAGCAGCCAATCCCCCAACAGGTTCTCTGGAAACACCATATATTTT.

The chain recombines TRBV28 with TRBJ1-2; D is perhaps TRBD1 (5 bases). Germline V gives CDR1 MDHEN, CDR2 SYDVKM. This CDR3 spans 16 amino acids. V lost 5 bases and J lost 5, with 21 bases in between. This chain's CDR3 is CASSGLGSGQVYGYTF. CDR3 coding DNA: TGTGCCAGCAGTGGTTTAGGTTCGGGGCAGGTATATGGCTACACCTTC.

The chain recombines TRBV7-8 with TRBJ1-4, with D uncertain. V lost 5 bases, J lost 8 bases, and 9 bases lay in between. Germline values: CDR1 SGHVS, CDR2 FQNEAQ. The CDR3 has 12 residues. The CDR3 DNA reads TGTGCCAGCAGCCCCTTGGGGGAAAAACTGTTTTTT. Translation: CASSPLGEKLFF.

The chain combines TRBV6-1 with TRBJ2-7; 8 nucleotides agree with TRBD1. Germline CDR1 is MNHNS and CDR2 is SASEGT. This CDR3 contains 14 residues. Trimming took 2 bases from V and 6 from J; bases not matched to a gene: 6. Written as DNA, the CDR3 is TGTGCCAGCAGTGAATTTATGGGGACAGGCGAGCAGTACTTC. Its protein product is CASSEFMGTGEQYF.

V usage is TRBV20-1 and J usage is TRBJ2-7, with a tentative D call TRBD2 (5 bases). The CDR3 sequence is 13 residues long. V lost 3 bases to trimming and J lost 3 bases, with 12 bases between them. The germline CDR1 and CDR2 sequences are DFQATT and SNEGSKA (reference sequence). The CDR3 here is CSASLNGNYEQYF. For the CDR3, the DNA is TGCAGTGCTAGTCTCAACGGGAACTACGAGCAGTACTTC.

The chain is built from TRBV5-6 and TRBJ2-2; no clear D gene. CDR1 is SGHDT, CDR2 YYEEEE, per germline. Trimming stripped 1 base from V and 7 bases from J, with 11 bases between. The CDR3 contains 14 residues. CDR3 sequence: CASSLILNRGELFF. For the CDR3, the DNA is TGTGCCAGCAGCTTGATTCTGAACCGCGGGGAGCTGTTTTTT.

The J gene is TRBJ1-2, the V gene TRBV9; D remains unclear. The germline CDR1 and CDR2 sequences are SGDLS and YYNGEE. Trimming shortened V by 4 bases and J by 1 base, and 8 bases separated the two germline ends. This CDR3 contains 13 residues. DNA for the CDR3: TGTGCCAGCAGCCAGAGGGATAACTATGGCTACACCTTC. This codes for CASSQRDNYGYTF.

This chain joins TRBV7-9 and TRBJ2-1; D possibly uses TRBD1 or TRBD2 (5 bases each). CDR3 length equals 13 residues. The V and J ends lost 4 bases and 4 bases respectively, with 8 bases between them. CDR1 is SEHNR and CDR2 is FQNEAQ in the germline V gene (reference sequence). CDR3 in amino acids: CASSSEGYNEQFF. The CDR3 DNA reads as TGTGCCAGCAGCTCAGAGGGGTACAATGAGCAGTTCTTC.